The 21 T cell receptor beta chains listed next were all sequenced from one sample in a study of radiation and T cells in renal cell carcinoma. Profiling relied on immunoSEQ multiplex PCR, and the TCRdb table lists in-frame clones only, not all of them. The table has roughly 86,000 clones, over 80% seen once. The sample's time point: blood 4 weeks post-SBRT, at nephrectomy. Regarding treatment: 15 Gy SBRT to primary tumor, nephrectomy 4 weeks later. The sample here was blood, taken from a patient whose treatment included radiotherapy and nephrectomy. These receptors all come from a man between 50 and 59 years old with renal cell carcinoma.

CDR3 region: CASSSLAASLYEQYF. CDR3 bases: TGTGCCAGCAGCTCACTAGCGGCCAGCCTCTACGAGCAGTACTTC. The rearrangement uses TRBV7-2 and TRBJ2-7; TRBD2 aligns across 8 bases. This CDR3 is built from 15 residues. Germline CDR1 is SGHTA and CDR2 is FQGNSA. V lost 4 bases to trimming and J lost 3 bases; unmatched junction nucleotides: 8. The full variable domain, completed using reference TRBV7-2 and TRBJ2-7, is GAGVSQSPSNKVTEKGKDVELRCDPISGHTALYWYRQSLGQGLEFLIYFQGNSAPDKSGLPSDRFSAERTGGSVSTLTIQRTQQEDSAVYLCASSSLAASLYEQYFGPGTRLTVT.

V and J are TRBV27 and TRBJ2-2; D is unresolved. V was clipped by 1 base and J by 6 bases, with 9 bases between them. The germline CDR1 and CDR2 sequences are MNHEY and SMNVEV (reference sequence). CDR3 size: 14 residues. DNA for the CDR3: TGTGCCAGCAGTTTATATGGAGTGGCCGGGGAGCTGTTTTTT. Amino acid sequence: CASSLYGVAGELFF.

This clone turned up a few times. The genes are TRBV9 and TRBJ1-1; 10 bases fit TRBD1. The J segment lost 5 bases and the V segment lost 2 bases, leaving 6 bases of the junction unmatched. The CDR3 length is 15 residues. The germline V gene has CDR1 SGDLS and CDR2 YYNGEE. The CDR3 region is CASSVGQGVGTEAFF. The DNA for the CDR3 is TGTGCCAGCAGCGTCGGACAGGGGGTCGGTACTGAAGCTTTCTTT.

This chain connects TRBV5-8 to TRBJ1-5; 7 nucleotides match TRBD1. V lost 1 base to trimming and J lost 2 bases; unmatched junction nucleotides: 6. Germline lookup yields CDR1 SGHTS and CDR2 YDEGEE. The CDR3 is 16 amino acids. In DNA form, the CDR3 reads TGTGCCAGCAGCTTGCTACAGGGGTTGGGCAATCAGCCCCAGCATTTT. Translating it yields CASSLLQGLGNQPQHF.

The chain couples TRBV2 to TRBJ1-2, with no clear D. The V end was cut by 1 base, the J end by 0 bases, with 12 bases between. CDR1 and CDR2 (germline): SNHLY, FYNNEI. The CDR3 covers 16 residues. The chain's CDR3 is CASSEDLLLANYGYTF. CDR3 nucleotide sequence: TGTGCCAGCAGTGAAGACCTCCTGTTAGCTAACTATGGCTACACCTTC.

Comments on this clone: The sample has other DNA sequences that encode this CDR3 too. The chain joins TRBV7-9 to TRBJ1-2; D may be TRBD1 (6 bases). Germline lookup yields CDR1 SEHNR and CDR2 FQNEAQ (reference sequence). This CDR3 comprises 13 residues. V was shortened by 5 bases and J by 2 bases, with 9 bases between the two germline ends. CDR3 protein: CASSVGQNYGYTF. The CDR3 DNA is TGTGCCAGCAGCGTCGGACAGAACTATGGCTACACCTTC.

This chain links TRBV2 with TRBJ2-1; D is unresolved. The CDR3 extends over 11 amino acids. Trimming stripped 4 bases from V and 7 bases from J, with 5 bases between. CDR1 and CDR2 (germline): SNHLY, FYNNEI. CDR3 sequence reads: CASSVSNEQFF. The DNA of the CDR3 is TGTGCCAGCAGTGTGTCAAATGAGCAGTTCTTC.

V usage is TRBV5-6 and J usage is TRBJ1-2, with 10 bases identical to TRBD1. The length of the CDR3 is 14 residues. V was pared by 6 bases and J by 6 bases, with 8 bases of the junction left unmatched. In germline, CDR1 is SGHDT, CDR2 YYEEEE. In DNA, the CDR3 is TGTGCCAGCAACCTCCTAGGGACAGGGGATGGCTACACCTTC. It yields the protein CASNLLGTGDGYTF. Together with reference TRBV5-6 and TRBJ1-2, the CDR3 gives the full variable domain: DAGVTQSPTHLIKTRGQQVTLRCSPKSGHDTVSWYQQALGQGPQFIFQYYEEEERQRGNFPDRFSGHQFPNYSSELNVNALLLGDSALYLCASNLLGTGDGYTFGSGTRLTVV.

J is TRBJ1-1 and V is TRBV5-1; no clear D. This CDR3 contains 14 residues. From germline, CDR1 is SGHRS and CDR2 YFSETQ. The ends were cut back, 1 base at V and 5 bases at J, with 12 bases in the middle. CDR3 sequence reads: CASSLQQSKTEAFF. The CDR3 nucleotides read TGCGCCAGCAGCTTGCAACAGAGTAAGACTGAAGCTTTCTTT.

The chain joins TRBV7-2 to TRBJ2-2; 8 bases line up with TRBD1. The CDR3 is 15 residues long. Germline V lookup: CDR1 SGHTA, CDR2 FQGNSA. The J segment lost 6 bases and the V segment lost 8 bases, leaving 11 bases of the junction unmatched. Here the CDR3 reads CASFPGAGGPGELFF. The DNA of the CDR3 is TGTGCCAGCTTCCCGGGGGCAGGGGGCCCCGGGGAGCTGTTTTTT.

This chain uses TRBV10-3 with TRBJ1-1; 7 nucleotides align to TRBD1. The germline CDR1 and CDR2 sequences are ENHRY and SYGVKD. The V gene end was trimmed by 2 bases and the J gene end by 4 bases; junction bases not matched to a gene: 4. The CDR3 totals 14 residues. The CDR3 region has the DNA TGTGCCATCAGTGAGCCGACAGGGACCACTGAAGCTTTCTTT. Its translation: CAISEPTGTTEAFF.

The CDR3 region has the DNA TGCGCCAGCAGGGAGACTAGGACTGGGGAGCTGTTTTTT. This sequence encodes CASRETRTGELFF. The chain uses TRBV10-2 and TRBJ2-2, with a possible D match to TRBD2 (6 bases). There are 13 residues in the CDR3. Germline lookup yields CDR1 WSHSY and CDR2 SAAADI. Trimming shortened V by 6 bases and J by 8 bases, and 13 bases separated the two germline ends.

This chain uses TRBV5-8 with TRBJ2-5; 7 nucleotides align to TRBD2. Per germline, CDR1 SGHTS and CDR2 YDEGEE. This CDR3 has 17 residues. The V segment lost 0 bases and the J segment 0 bases; nucleotides outside the gene matches: 8. CDR3 nucleotides: TGTGCCAGCAGCTTGGCCGGAGCGGGGCTGAACCAAGAGACCCAGTACTTC. Protein: CASSLAGAGLNQETQYF.

The chain is built from TRBV2 and TRBJ2-4; either TRBD1 or TRBD2 may supply D (5 bases each). The CDR3 covers 11 residues. V was pared by 8 bases and J by 7 bases, with 9 bases between. Germline CDR1 reads SNHLY; CDR2 reads FYNNEI. CDR3 sequence reads: CASGWGNIQYF. In DNA form, the CDR3 reads TGTGCCAGCGGTTGGGGGAACATTCAGTACTTC.

The chain is built from TRBV9 and TRBJ2-5, with 7 bases identical to TRBD1. The germline V gene encodes CDR1 SGDLS and CDR2 YYNGEE. Trimming at V came to 4 bases and at J to 3 bases, leaving 6 bases not matched to a gene. The CDR3 extends over 14 amino acids. The CDR3 bases are TGTGCCAGCAGCCGCTCCGGGACAGAAGAGACCCAGTACTTC. This sequence encodes CASSRSGTEETQYF.

The chain has TRBV29-1 and TRBJ1-1; D is unresolved. The V gene's germline CDR1 is SQVTM and CDR2 ANQGSEA. V shed 6 bases and J shed 1 base, with 9 bases lying between them. The CDR3 runs to 12 residues. CDR3 DNA: TGCAGCGTCCGACCGGGGAACACTGAAGCTTTCTTT. Its translation: CSVRPGNTEAFF. Together with reference TRBV29-1 and TRBJ1-1, the CDR3 gives the full variable domain: SAVISQKPSRDICQRGTSLTIQCQVDSQVTMMFWYRQQPGQSLTLIATANQGSEATYESGFVIDKFPISRPNLTFSTLTVSNMSPEDSSIYLCSVRPGNTEAFFGQGTRLTVV.

The rearrangement joins TRBV7-2 to TRBJ2-5, with D possibly being TRBD2 (6 bases). With 7 bases removed from V and 2 bases from J, the gap between germline ends came to 14 bases. The CDR3 extends over 14 amino acids. CDR1 and CDR2 (germline): SGHTA, FQGNSA. For the CDR3, the DNA is TGTGCCAGCAACCTAAGGCGGGAACAAGAGACCCAGTACTTC. This codes for CASNLRREQETQYF.

The V gene is TRBV5-4, the J gene TRBJ2-7; 10 nucleotides align to TRBD2. Trimming at V came to 1 base and at J to 6 bases, leaving 7 bases not matched to a gene. The CDR3 is 15 residues long. The germline gives CDR1 SGHNT, CDR2 YYREEE (reference sequence). The CDR3 DNA sequence: TGTGCCAGCAGCTTGTCTAGCGGGAGTAGCTCCGAGCAGTACTTC. Translated, it gives CASSLSSGSSSEQYF.

The chain employs TRBV11-2 and TRBJ2-3; D unclear. CDR1 SGHAT and CDR2 FQNNGV come from the germline V gene. CDR3 size: 14 residues. Trimming took off 2 bases at V and 4 bases at J, with 10 bases between the two ends. The CDR3 here is CASSLFSGPDTQYF. The CDR3 bases are TGTGCCAGCAGCTTATTTTCAGGCCCAGATACGCAGTATTTT.

The chain links TRBV7-9 to TRBJ2-1, with TRBD2 matching 9 bases. Unmatched junction bases numbered 2, after V lost 0 bases and J lost 8 bases. The CDR3 is made up of 14 amino acids. Germline-derived CDR1 and CDR2 are SEHNR and FQNEAQ (reference sequence). In DNA, the CDR3 is TGTGCCAGCAGCTTAGCTCGGACTAGCGATGAGCAGTTCTTC. This gives the protein CASSLARTSDEQFF.

This sequence joins TRBV21-1 and TRBJ1-1; TRBD1 is the table's D call, not checked against the DNA. TRBV21-1 is annotated as a pseudogene. The length of the CDR3 is 12 residues. The CDR3 sequence is CASRQGTTEAFF. As DNA, the CDR3 is TGTGCCAGCAGACAGGGGACCACTGAAGCTTTCTTT.